The 7 T cell receptor beta chains below were found in one sample sequenced in a study of shared clonotypes between healthy human individuals. Assay used: immunoSEQ multiplex PCR; TCRdb lists only in-frame clones, some missing. In the table there are around 500,000 clones, approximately 80% of which are singletons. Sequencing input: PBMCs. These TCRs come from a woman aged 40 to 50 in good health. Some clones in this sample may be carry-over from other donors' samples.

At least ten counts were recorded for this clone. The rearrangement links TRBV7-8 to TRBJ1-5, with a possible D match to TRBD1 (5 bases). Germline V gene sequence: CDR1 SGHVS, CDR2 FQNEAQ. The CDR3 sequence is 16 residues long. V lost 3 bases and J 4 bases, leaving 16 bases between the germline ends. Written as DNA, the CDR3 is TGTGCCAGCAGCTTGGGATCAGGGAAAGTGAATCAGCCCCAGCATTTT. Its protein is CASSLGSGKVNQPQHF. The variable domain in full, with the rest retrieved from reference TRBV7-8 and TRBJ1-5, is GAGVSQSPRYKVAKRGQDVALRCDPISGHVSLFWYQQALGQGPEFLTYFQNEAQLDKSGLPSDRFFAERPEGSVSTLKIQRTQQEDSAVYLCASSLGSGKVNQPQHFGDGTRLSIL.

This clone appeared a single time. J is TRBJ2-3 and V is TRBV5-1; 8 nucleotides match TRBD2. V was clipped by 6 bases and J by 5 bases; unmatched bases: 8. The CDR3 contains 14 residues. From germline, CDR1 is SGHRS and CDR2 YFSETQ. CDR3 in amino acids: CASTLAGNGDTQYF. The CDR3 DNA reads as TGCGCCAGCACCTTAGCGGGAAATGGAGATACGCAGTATTTT.

This chain connects TRBV5-5 to TRBJ2-3, with 8 bases aligning to TRBD2. Germline values: CDR1 SGHKS, CDR2 YYEKEE (reference sequence). The CDR3 is 17 amino acids. V lost 5 bases, J lost 2 bases, and 13 bases stayed unmatched. The CDR3 DNA sequence: TGTGCCAGCAGTCGAGCCCTTAGCGGGATAAACACAGATACGCAGTATTTT. Encoded protein: CASSRALSGINTDTQYF.

V is TRBV30 and J is TRBJ1-2; D uncertain. CDR3 length equals 10 residues. The V end lost 5 bases, the J end lost 4 bases, and 5 bases lay between the germline ends. Germline CDR1 GTSNPN, CDR2 SVGIG (reference sequence). This chain's CDR3 is CAWGRYGYTF. CDR3 nucleotide sequence: TGTGCCTGGGGGCGCTATGGCTACACCTTC.

This clone was picked up a small number of times. The chain couples TRBV5-6 to TRBJ2-5, with no clear D. The end of the DNA is better explained by TRBJ2-7, so the J call may be wrong. This CDR3 is 12 amino acids long. Per the germline V gene, CDR1 is SGHDT and CDR2 is YYEEEE. Here the CDR3 reads CASSLRVYEQYF. The CDR3 bases are TGTGCCAGCAGCTTGCGTGTGTACGAGCAGTACTTC.

The chain links TRBV15 to TRBJ2-1; perhaps D is TRBD1 or TRBD2 (5 bases each). CDR1 is LNHNV and CDR2 is YYDKDF in the germline V gene (reference sequence). The CDR3 has 15 residues. V lost 0 bases to trimming and J lost 6 bases, with 12 bases between them. The CDR3 nucleotides read TGTGCCACCAGCAGAGATCGTCCAGGGAGCAATGAGCAGTTCTTC. Residues: CATSRDRPGSNEQFF.

About this clone itself: An end of the junction does not agree with germline; a read error may underlie this. The chain links TRBV6-6 to TRBJ1-1; no clear D gene. From germline, CDR1 is MNHNY and CDR2 SVGAGI (reference sequence). The CDR3 is 15 amino acids. For the CDR3, the DNA is TGTGCCAGCAGTTACTCGAGCCCAGCGCAGAGTGAAGCTGTCTTT. Translated, it gives CASSYSSPAQSEAVF.